Following are 25 T cell receptor beta chains from one sample sequenced in a study of blood T cell repertoires in COVID-19. Using immunoSEQ multiplex PCR, the repertoire was profiled, and TCRdb retains in-frame clones only, with some absent. The table has some 250,000 clones, roughly 83% seen once. Input material: peripheral blood. The source of these receptors is a man aged 40-50 years with acute or convalescent COVID-19.

The V call is TRBV7-3, the J call TRBJ2-1, with 7 bases lining up with TRBD2. The germline V gene encodes CDR1 SGHTA and CDR2 FQGTGA. Losses at the gene ends were 5 bases for V and 3 bases for J; bases not matched to a gene: 10. The CDR3 has 16 amino acids. CDR3 in amino acids: CASSPHGGRHYNEQFF. CDR3 DNA sequence: TGTGCCAGCAGCCCCCATGGCGGGAGACACTACAATGAGCAGTTCTTC.

This clone appeared a single time. The V gene is TRBV27, the J gene TRBJ1-5; tentatively, D is TRBD1 (6 bases). V was trimmed by 1 base and J by 3 bases, leaving 10 bases between them. This CDR3 comprises 15 residues. CDR1 is MNHEY, CDR2 SMNVEV, per germline (reference sequence). The CDR3 DNA is TGTGCCAGCAGTTTATTCCGGGACACCAATCAGCCCCAGCATTTT. The encoded protein is CASSLFRDTNQPQHF.

This clone was seen only a few times. V gene TRBV29-1 combines with J gene TRBJ2-2; 9 nucleotides match TRBD2. The CDR3 contains 18 residues. V shed 0 bases and J 6 bases; nucleotides not matched to a gene: 14. Germline CDR1 and CDR2: SQVTM and ANQGSEA. DNA of the CDR3: TGCAGCGTTGAAGATAATGGCCTGGGACTAGCAGGTCCCGGGGAGCTGTTTTTT. Protein sequence: CSVEDNGLGLAGPGELFF.

The chain recombines TRBV19 with TRBJ1-2, with 8 bases fitting TRBD1. CDR1 is LNHDA and CDR2 is SQIVND in the germline V gene (reference sequence). J lost 12 bases, V lost 4 bases, and 10 bases had no gene match. The CDR3 consists of 13 residues. The chain's CDR3 is CASSNRDRYRHTF. Here the CDR3 DNA reads TGTGCCAGTAGTAACCGGGACAGGTACCGTCACACCTTC.

CDR3 protein: CASSPGGAEKAFF. CDR3 bases: TGTGCCAGCAGCCCGGGTGGGGCGGAAAAGGCTTTCTTT. The chain carries TRBV9 and TRBJ1-1; a weak D match, TRBD1 (5 bases). The CDR3 runs 13 residues. Trimming took off 4 bases at V and 11 bases at J, with 18 bases between the two ends. Germline CDR1 reads SGDLS; CDR2 reads YYNGEE.

The V gene is TRBV7-3, the J gene TRBJ1-6, with TRBD1 matching over 9 bases. This CDR3 is 14 amino acids long. The germline V gene has CDR1 SGHTA and CDR2 FQGTGA. V lost 5 bases to trimming and J lost 10 bases; unmatched junction nucleotides: 6. The DNA of the CDR3 is TGTGCCAGCAGCATAGACAGGGGGATCTCACCCCTCCACTTT. It codes for CASSIDRGISPLHF.

This chain joins TRBV6-2 or TRBV6-3 and TRBJ1-1; D remains unclear. The V and J ends lost 6 bases and 4 bases respectively, with 21 bases between them. This CDR3 region has 16 residues. Germline assignment: CDR1 MNHEY and CDR2 SVGEGT. The CDR3 coding sequence is TGTGCCAGCAGCCTTCCGGGAGGGAAACGGGGCACTGAAGCTTTCTTT. It specifies CASSLPGGKRGTEAFF.

With respect to this clone: The junction differs from germline at one of its ends, possibly a read error. The rearrangement uses TRBV11-2 and TRBJ2-1; 10 nucleotides match TRBD2. CDR3 length: 12 amino acids. Germline CDR1 is SGHAT and CDR2 is FQNNGV. The DNA of the CDR3 is TGTGCCAGCAGCACCCTTGGGACTAGCGAAGTCTTC. Its translation: CASSTLGTSEVF.

The chain uses TRBV13 and TRBJ2-7, with 12 bases that match TRBD1. In germline, CDR1 is PRHDT, CDR2 FYEKMQ (reference sequence). CDR3 size: 15 residues. V shed 5 bases and J 5 bases; nucleotides not matched to a gene: 7. The CDR3 here is CASSLGTGGLDEQYF. The DNA of the CDR3 is TGTGCCAGCAGCCTTGGGACAGGGGGCTTAGACGAGCAGTACTTC.

A remark on this clone: The sample carries other DNA sequences with the same CDR3. The genes are TRBV29-1 and TRBJ1-1; D is perhaps TRBD1 (5 bases). Germline assignment: CDR1 SQVTM and CDR2 ANQGSEA. V gave up 5 bases and J gave up 2 bases, with 6 bases separating them. CDR3 size: 11 residues. The CDR3 nucleotides are TGCAGCGTTCAGGGTAACACTGAAGCTTTCTTT. As protein: CSVQGNTEAFF.

V gene TRBV3-1 (or the pseudogene TRBV3-2) combines with J gene TRBJ1-4, with 9 bases fitting TRBD1. The V and J ends lost 3 bases and 8 bases, in that order; junction bases with no gene match: 10. Germline CDR1 reads LGHDT; CDR2 reads YNNKEL (reference sequence). There are 16 residues in the CDR3. In DNA form, the CDR3 reads TGTGCCAGCAGCCAGCCTTCGGGGACAGGGTTAGAAAAACTGTTTTTT. Translating gives CASSQPSGTGLEKLFF.

The chain carries TRBV5-1 and TRBJ1-2, with D unclear. Germline V gene sequence: CDR1 SGHRS, CDR2 YFSETQ. The V end was cut by 0 bases, the J end by 7 bases, with 19 bases between. The CDR3 length is 16 residues. CDR3 loop: CASSLDGPGSAGGYTF. The CDR3 coding sequence is TGCGCCAGCAGCTTGGATGGTCCGGGGTCGGCCGGTGGCTACACCTTC.

CDR3 coding DNA: TGTGCCAGCAGGGCATCAAAGATGGGAGTCCTTAACTATGGCTACACCTTC. It translates to CASRASKMGVLNYGYTF. The V gene is TRBV6-4, the J gene TRBJ1-2; D not resolved. The CDR3 extends over 17 amino acids. Deletions cut 6 bases from V and 1 base from J, with 21 bases between. Germline CDR1 and CDR2: MRHNA and SNTAGT.

The V call is TRBV29-1, the J call TRBJ1-2; D call uncertain. Germline loops: CDR1 SQVTM, CDR2 ANQGSEA. The CDR3 covers 14 residues. Trimming took 5 bases from V and 4 from J, leaving 17 bases between them. In nucleotides, the CDR3 is TGCAGCGTTCCTATTAACCCCTCCGGCTATGGCTACACCTTC. Protein: CSVPINPSGYGYTF.

This clone occurred a few times. V is TRBV6-2 or TRBV6-3 and J is TRBJ1-6; D unresolved. Trimming left V 5 bases short and J 7 bases short, with 12 bases between. The CDR3 extends over 14 amino acids. CDR1 MNHEY and CDR2 SVGEGT come from the germline V gene. This CDR3 reads CASSRGSINSPLHF. The CDR3 DNA reads TGTGCCAGCAGTAGAGGAAGCATCAATTCACCCCTCCACTTT.

The CDR3, as DNA: TGCGCCAGCAGCTTCCAGGAAGAGACCCAGTACTTC. Its translation is CASSFQEETQYF. The V and J genes are TRBV5-1 and TRBJ2-5; D remains unclear. Germline CDR1 reads SGHRS; CDR2 reads YFSETQ. The V end lost 2 bases, the J end lost 3 bases, and 5 bases lay between the germline ends. The CDR3 spans 12 residues.

This rearrangement joins TRBV12-3 or TRBV12-4 to TRBJ1-2; D gene uncertain. V lost 3 bases, J lost 8 bases, and 10 bases lay in between. The CDR3 is 12 residues long. This chain's CDR3 is CASSLSRSGYTF. The CDR3 DNA is TGTGCCAGCAGTTTGAGCAGGTCCGGCTACACCTTC.

V is TRBV5-4 and J is TRBJ1-1, with a weak D call TRBD1 (6 bases). CDR3 length equals 15 residues. Trimming shortened V by 4 bases and J by 2 bases, and 15 bases separated the two germline ends. Germline V gene sequence: CDR1 SGHNT, CDR2 YYREEE (reference sequence). The CDR3 protein is CASSTARGTNTEAFF. The CDR3 bases are TGTGCCAGCAGCACGGCGCGAGGGACAAACACTGAAGCTTTCTTT.

The count of this clone is one. This rearrangement joins TRBV30 to TRBJ1-4; TRBD1 aligns across 9 bases. Losses at the gene ends were 8 bases for V and 8 bases for J; bases not matched to a gene: 9. The CDR3 has 13 residues. Germline V gene lookup returns CDR1 GTSNPN and CDR2 SVGIG (reference sequence). The CDR3 DNA reads TGTGCCGGCAGGGACAGGGTAAACGAAAAACTGTTTTTT. This sequence encodes CAGRDRVNEKLFF. The whole variable domain, filled in from reference TRBV30 and TRBJ1-4, reads SQTIHQWPATLVQPVGSPLSLECTVEGTSNPNLYWYRQAAGRGLQLLFYSVGIGQISSEVPQNLSASRPQDRQFILSSKKLLLSDSGFYLCAGRDRVNEKLFFGSGTQLSVL.

This clone was seen only once. This chain connects TRBV6-5 to TRBJ1-2; a possible D gene is TRBD1 (6 bases). The CDR3 covers 15 residues. Trimming removed 4 bases from V and 8 bases from J, with 20 bases in between. Germline assignment: CDR1 MNHEY and CDR2 SVGAGI. Written as DNA, the CDR3 is TGTGCCAGCAGTTCCCCTCTACAGGGCTCGGGAGGCTACACCTTC. This sequence encodes CASSSPLQGSGGYTF.

The chain recombines TRBV6-2 or TRBV6-3 with TRBJ1-2; TRBD1 matches 9 bases. The CDR3 totals 15 residues. V shed 7 bases, J shed 6 bases, and the junction held 12 bases outside the gene matches. Germline CDR1 MNHEY, CDR2 SVGEGT. CDR3 loop: CASTYSDRGRNGYTF. The CDR3 DNA follows: TGTGCCAGCACCTACTCCGACAGGGGGAGGAATGGCTACACCTTC.

Points on this clone: A read error may account for a junction end that differs from germline. This sample also contains other DNA sequences that code for the same CDR3. V usage is TRBV12-3 or TRBV12-4 and J usage is TRBJ1-1; the D gene is possibly TRBD1 (5 bases). The CDR3 is made up of 13 amino acids. CDR3: CASSFGEDTEAFF. As DNA, the CDR3 is TGTGCCAGCAGTTTCGGGGAGGACACTGAAGCGTTCTTT.

The chain recombines TRBV7-3 with TRBJ1-1; weak D call: TRBD1 (6 bases). Germline V gene lookup returns CDR1 SGHTA and CDR2 FQGTGA. Trimming stripped 4 bases from V and 4 bases from J, with 13 bases between. This CDR3 is 14 amino acids long. The CDR3 DNA reads as TGTGCCAGCAGCTCTCAGGGGTACGGCACTGAAGCTTTCTTT. This translates into CASSSQGYGTEAFF.

The chain links TRBV19 to TRBJ2-7; no clear D. Trimming left V 4 bases short and J 0 bases short, with 10 bases between. The CDR3 has 14 amino acids. Germline V gene data show CDR1 as LNHDA and CDR2 as SQIVND (reference sequence). The chain's CDR3 is CASSSPGYSYEQYF. CDR3 nucleotide sequence: TGTGCCAGTAGTAGTCCCGGGTACTCCTACGAGCAGTACTTC.

The rearrangement links TRBV18 to TRBJ2-5; possible D gene TRBD2, 6 bases. The germline V gene has CDR1 KGHSH and CDR2 LQKENI. Trimming removed 2 bases from V and 3 bases from J, with 13 bases in between. This CDR3 spans 15 amino acids. CDR3 nucleotides: TGTGCCAGCTCACCAGATCGGGGGACTGAAGAGACCCAGTACTTC. Amino acid sequence: CASSPDRGTEETQYF.